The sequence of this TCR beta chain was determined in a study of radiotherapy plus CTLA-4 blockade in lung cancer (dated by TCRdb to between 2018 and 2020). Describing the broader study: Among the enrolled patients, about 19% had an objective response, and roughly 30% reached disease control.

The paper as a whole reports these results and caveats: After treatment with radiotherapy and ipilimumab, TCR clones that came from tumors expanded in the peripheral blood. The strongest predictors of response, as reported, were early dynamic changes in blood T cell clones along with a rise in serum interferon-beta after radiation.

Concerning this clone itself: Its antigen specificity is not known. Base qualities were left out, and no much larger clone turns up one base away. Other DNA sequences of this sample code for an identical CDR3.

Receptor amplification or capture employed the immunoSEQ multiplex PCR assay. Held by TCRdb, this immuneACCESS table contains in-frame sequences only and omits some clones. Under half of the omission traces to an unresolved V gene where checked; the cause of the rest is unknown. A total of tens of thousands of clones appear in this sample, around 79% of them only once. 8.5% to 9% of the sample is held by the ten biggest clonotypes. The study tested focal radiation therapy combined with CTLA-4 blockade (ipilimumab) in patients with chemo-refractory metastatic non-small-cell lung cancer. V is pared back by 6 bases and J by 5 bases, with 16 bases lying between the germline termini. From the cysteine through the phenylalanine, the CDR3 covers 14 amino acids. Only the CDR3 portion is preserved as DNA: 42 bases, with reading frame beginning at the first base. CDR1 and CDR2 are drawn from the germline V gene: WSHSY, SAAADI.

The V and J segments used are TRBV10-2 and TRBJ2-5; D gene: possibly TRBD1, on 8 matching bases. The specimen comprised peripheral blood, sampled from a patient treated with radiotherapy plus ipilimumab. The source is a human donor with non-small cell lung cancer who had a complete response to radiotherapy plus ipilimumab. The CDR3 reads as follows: CASSPGQGGETQYF. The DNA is TGCGCCAGCAGCCCAGGACAGGGAGGGGAGACCCAGTACTTC.